These T cell receptor beta chains were read from a single sample in a study of blood T cell repertoires in COVID-19. Only in-frame clones appear in the TCRdb table, and some are missing; sequencing was by immunoSEQ multiplex PCR. This table holds around 140,000 clones, about four fifths found once. The sequencing sample was made of peripheral blood. The receptors stem from a human donor in a cohort sampled during active COVID-19. Each CDR3 is given with its conserved first and last residue. A D gene is named only where the DNA matches it firmly. Part of the rows lack a size; the others show once, few, many or a class for expanded clones.

clone size	J gene	D gene	V gene	CDR3 protein	CDR3 DNA
.	TRBJ2-7	TRBD1	TRBV5-6	CASSLRGQGYEQYF	TGTGCCAGCAGCTTGCGCGGACAGGGGTACGAGCAGTACTTC
.	TRBJ2-2	.	TRBV5-1	CASSFELVVSYAGELFF	TGCGCCAGCAGCTTCGAGCTAGTAGTATCGTACGCCGGGGAGCTGTTTTTT
.	TRBJ1-5	.	TRBV6-1	CASSEGGGRGLSATTYSNQPQHF	TGTGCCAGCAGTGAAGGGGGCGGCAGGGGTTTGTCGGCAACGACTTATAGCAATCAGCCCCAGCATTTT
.	TRBJ2-7	.	TRBV10-3	CAISGAGREGNYEQYF	TGTGCCATCAGCGGGGCGGGGAGAGAGGGCAACTACGAGCAGTACTTC
.	TRBJ2-7	.	TRBV6-2/TRBV6-3	CASSPILQGSYEQYF	TGTGCCAGCAGTCCGATACTACAGGGAAGCTACGAGCAGTACTTC
few	TRBJ1-2	.	TRBV18	CASSPTLDSPYGYTF	TGTGCCAGCTCACCAACTTTAGACAGTCCATATGGCTACACCTTC
once	TRBJ2-3	.	TRBV4-1	CASSQDRQASTDTQYF	TGCGCCAGCAGCCAAGATCGGCAGGCTAGCACAGATACGCAGTATTTT
once	TRBJ2-5	TRBD1	TRBV5-4	CASSFGQGQETQYF	TGTGCCAGCAGCTTCGGACAGGGCCAGGAGACCCAGTACTTC
.	TRBJ2-1	TRBD2	TRBV27	CASSTGTSYNEQFF	TGTGCCAGCAGTACCGGGACTAGTTACAATGAGCAGTTCTTC
few	TRBJ2-5	TRBD1	TRBV15	CATSRNRDRQETQYF	TGTGCCACCAGCAGGAACCGGGACAGGCAAGAGACCCAGTACTTC
.	TRBJ1-5	.	TRBV5-4	CASSPEPEEPQHF	TGTGCCAGCAGCCCGGAACCCGAGGAGCCCCAGCATTTT
.	TRBJ2-3	TRBD1	TRBV28	CASRRDRGPDTQYF	TGTGCCAGCAGACGGGACAGGGGGCCAGATACGCAGTATTTT
.	TRBJ2-3	.	TRBV4-2	CASSTEGFTDTQYF	TGTGCCAGCAGCACAGAAGGATTCACAGATACGCAGTATTTT
.	TRBJ2-1	TRBD2	TRBV7-2	CASSLALGGSTNEQFF	TGTGCCAGCAGCTTAGCGCTCGGGGGGTCCACGAATGAGCAGTTCTTC
.	TRBJ1-5	TRBD1	TRBV6-5	CASSYDRVGQPQHF	TGTGCCAGCAGTTACGACAGGGTGGGTCAGCCCCAGCATTTT
few	TRBJ2-4	TRBD2	TRBV18	CASSPIAGGKNIQYF	TGTGCCAGCTCACCCATTGCGGGAGGGAAAAACATTCAGTACTTC
.	TRBJ2-7	.	TRBV12-3/TRBV12-4	CASSLGLAEQYF	TGTGCCAGCAGTTTAGGCCTAGCGGAGCAGTACTTC
.	TRBJ2-7	TRBD1	TRBV24-1	CATSDSRLTDRDYEQYF	TGTGCCACCAGTGATTCACGATTGACCGACAGGGACTACGAGCAGTACTTC
.	TRBJ2-7	TRBD2	TRBV6-6	CASSSTGRANYEQYF	TGTGCCAGCAGCTCCACCGGGAGGGCCAATTACGAGCAGTACTTC
.	TRBJ2-1	.	TRBV7-2	CASSLVGSAQYNEQFF	TGTGCCAGCAGCTTAGTAGGGAGCGCCCAATACAATGAGCAGTTCTTC
.	TRBJ2-2	.	TRBV11-1	CASSFDLNTGELFF	TGTGCCAGCAGCTTTGACTTAAACACCGGGGAGCTGTTTTTT
once	TRBJ2-4	TRBD2	TRBV19	CASSRASGGTGKNIQYF	TGTGCCAGTAGTCGGGCTAGCGGAGGGACCGGAAAAAACATTCAGTACTTC
.	TRBJ1-5	.	TRBV9	CASSVSGDSNQPQHF	TGTGCCAGCAGCGTATCAGGGGATAGCAATCAGCCCCAGCATTTT
.	TRBJ2-3	.	TRBV4-2	CASSQDFIRSFLRWDTQYF	TGTGCCAGCAGCCAAGATTTCATCCGGTCCTTCCTCCGATGGGATACGCAGTATTTT
.	TRBJ1-3	TRBD1	TRBV4-2	CASSGQQGSGNTIYF	TGTGCCAGCAGCGGGCAACAGGGGTCTGGAAACACCATATATTTT
.	TRBJ2-2	.	TRBV20-1	CSAQGSGELFF	TGCAGTGCCCAGGGGTCCGGGGAGCTGTTTTTT
.	TRBJ1-5	TRBD1	TRBV5-6	CASSLDGTGDQPQHF	TGTGCCAGCAGCTTGGACGGGACAGGGGATCAGCCCCAGCATTTT
.	TRBJ1-2	.	TRBV4-1	CASSEGLIANYGYTF	TGCGCCAGCAGCGAAGGACTTATAGCTAACTATGGCTACACCTTC
.	TRBJ1-5	TRBD1	TRBV4-1	CASSQDLTGSNQPQHF	TGCGCCAGCAGCCAAGATTTGACAGGGAGCAATCAGCCCCAGCATTTT
.	TRBJ2-1	TRBD2	TRBV6-5	CASRRGLADHNEQFF	TGTGCCAGCAGGAGGGGACTAGCGGACCACAATGAGCAGTTCTTC
few	TRBJ1-1	.	TRBV3-1/TRBV3-2	CASSQPLTTEAFF	TGTGCCAGCAGCCAACCCCTCACAACTGAAGCTTTCTTT
few	TRBJ1-4	.	TRBV3-1/TRBV3-2	CASSGTEKLFF	TGTGCCAGCAGCGGGACAGAAAAACTGTTTTTT
few	TRBJ2-7	.	TRBV7-3	CASSSKQGYEQYF	TGTGCCAGCAGCTCGAAGCAGGGATACGAGCAGTACTTC
.	TRBJ2-3	TRBD2	TRBV7-3	CASKAGYSTDTQYF	TGTGCCAGCAAAGCGGGATATAGCACAGATACGCAGTATTTT
.	TRBJ2-7	.	TRBV19	CASSIRRGRSYEQYF	TGTGCCAGTAGTATTAGGAGGGGGCGATCCTACGAGCAGTACTTC
few	TRBJ2-7	TRBD2	TRBV9	CASSVGLAGVEQYF	TGTGCCAGCAGCGTAGGGCTAGCGGGAGTCGAGCAGTACTTC
.	TRBJ1-5	.	TRBV4-2	CASSQDWAIGQPQHF	TGTGCCAGCAGCCAAGATTGGGCGATAGGTCAGCCCCAGCATTTT
.	TRBJ2-1	.	TRBV5-4	CASSLGSSRSFNEQFF	TGTGCCAGCAGCTTGGGGTCCTCCAGAAGTTTCAATGAGCAGTTCTTC
few	TRBJ1-2	TRBD1	TRBV7-9	CASSLAGTELYGYTF	TGTGCCAGCAGCTTAGCGGGGACAGAACTCTATGGCTACACCTTC
.	TRBJ2-5	.	TRBV20-1	CSAPGQETQYF	TGCAGTGCCCCGGGCCAAGAGACCCAGTACTTC
few	TRBJ2-7	TRBD1	TRBV12-5	CASGSPDRGTYEQYF	TGTGCTAGTGGTTCTCCGGACAGGGGGACCTACGAGCAGTACTTC
.	TRBJ1-2	TRBD1	TRBV25-1	CASSEWTGGDGYTF	TGTGCCAGCAGTGAATGGACAGGGGGAGACGGCTACACCTTC
.	TRBJ2-7	.	TRBV4-3	CASSQDVRGRNEQYF	TGCGCCAGCAGCCAAGATGTAAGGGGAAGGAACGAGCAGTACTTC
.	TRBJ2-7	TRBD1	TRBV5-4	CASSRQGAAYEQYF	TGTGCCAGCAGCAGACAGGGGGCCGCCTACGAGCAGTACTTC
.	TRBJ2-3	TRBD2	TRBV5-1	CASRTSGTSTDTQYF	TGCGCCAGCAGAACTAGCGGTACTAGCACAGATACGCAGTATTTT
many	TRBJ2-5	TRBD2	TRBV9	CASSVDLTSGKEETQYF	TGTGCCAGCAGCGTAGATCTAACTAGCGGGAAGGAAGAGACCCAGTACTTC
once	TRBJ2-6	.	TRBV5-6	CASSWSPSGANVLTF	TGTGCCAGCAGCTGGAGCCCGTCTGGGGCCAACGTCCTGACTTTC
.	TRBJ2-7	TRBD1	TRBV5-1	CASSLNRGPDEQYF	TGCGCCAGCAGCTTAAACAGGGGGCCGGACGAGCAGTACTTC
.	TRBJ2-7	TRBD1	TRBV27	CASSGRDRGYEQYF	TGTGCCAGCAGCGGCCGGGACAGGGGATACGAGCAGTACTTC
.	TRBJ1-1	.	TRBV28	CASSPTRGLETEAFF	TGTGCCAGCAGTCCGACGCGGGGTCTCGAGACTGAAGCTTTCTTT
few	TRBJ2-3	TRBD2	TRBV7-8	CASSRLAGFTDTQYF	TGTGCCAGCAGCCGACTAGCGGGTTTCACAGATACGCAGTATTTT